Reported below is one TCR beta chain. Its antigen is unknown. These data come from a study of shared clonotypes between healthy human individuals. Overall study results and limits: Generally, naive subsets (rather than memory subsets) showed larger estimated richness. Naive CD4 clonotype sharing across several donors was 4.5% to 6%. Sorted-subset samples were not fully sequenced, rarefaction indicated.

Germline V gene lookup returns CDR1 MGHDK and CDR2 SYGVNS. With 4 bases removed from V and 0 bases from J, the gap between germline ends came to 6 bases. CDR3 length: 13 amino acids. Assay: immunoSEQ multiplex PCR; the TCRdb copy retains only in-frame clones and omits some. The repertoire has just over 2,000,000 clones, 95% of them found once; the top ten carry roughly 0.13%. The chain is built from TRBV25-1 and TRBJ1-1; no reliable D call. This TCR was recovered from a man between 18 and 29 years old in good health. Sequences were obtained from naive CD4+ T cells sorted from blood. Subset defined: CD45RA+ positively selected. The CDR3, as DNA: TGTGCCAGCAGTGGAAGCCTGAACACTGAAGCTTTCTTT. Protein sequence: CASSGSLNTEAFF. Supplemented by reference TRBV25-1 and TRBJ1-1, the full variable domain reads EADIYQTPRYLVIGTGKKITLECSQTMGHDKMYWYQQDPGMELHLIHYSYGVNSTEKGDLSSESTVSRIRTEHFPLTLESARPSHTSQYLCASSGSLNTEAFFGQGTRLTVV.